This T cell receptor (beta chain) was identified during a study of technical replicates of blood from a handful of donors. V was clipped by 0 bases and J by 3 bases; unmatched bases: 12. The CDR3 spans 18 residues. CDR1 and CDR2 from the germline V gene are LGHNA and YNFKEQ. Profiled with immunoSEQ multiplex PCR; TCRdb holds only in-frame clones, not every one. The repertoire holds 60,000 to 90,000 clones, with 95% to 97% as singletons. The material sequenced was T cells isolated from PBMCs. This TCR was recovered from a human donor in good health. The chain joins TRBV4-2 to TRBJ2-3; 7 bases agree with TRBD2. The CDR3 bases are TGTGCCAGCAGCCAAGAAGGTTTGGGCGGGAGTGGGACAGATACGCAGTATTTT. This codes for CASSQEGLGGSGTDTQYF.